Following are 21 T cell receptor beta chains from one sample sequenced in a study of human T cells and chemical hapten exposure. Time point specified: patch test 3, about 24 weeks after DPC sensitization. Sample treatment: therapeutic diphenylcyclopropenone sensitization with weekly scalp DPC. In TCRdb, the RACE reads were re-called with MiXCR into one record per CDR3 protein. The sample holds 90,000 to 140,000 distinct CDR3 sequences, under 40% seen once. The sequencing used whole blood, collected in connection with sensitization to the hapten diphenylcyclopropenone (DPC). The receptor set was obtained from a man aged 40-49 years with alopecia areata. Some clones in this sample may be carry-over from other donors' samples.

This clonotype has only a few counts. The chain links TRBV10-3 to TRBJ2-3, with no clear D. Germline V gene data show CDR1 as ENHRY and CDR2 as SYGVKD. The CDR3 totals 11 residues. Trimming removed 3 bases at V and 6 bases at J, with 4 bases between. The CDR3 DNA reads as TGTGCCATCAGTGAAGCGGATACGCAGTATTTT. Its protein is CAISEADTQYF.

The chain uses TRBV28 and TRBJ2-1; 10 bases align to TRBD1. CDR1 MDHEN and CDR2 SYDVKM come from the germline V gene. The CDR3 covers 16 residues. J was trimmed by 4 bases and V by 6 bases; bases with no gene match: 9. Here the CDR3 reads CASRQIPGQGYNEQFF. The CDR3 bases are TGTGCCAGCAGACAAATCCCGGGACAGGGGTACAATGAGCAGTTCTTC.

This clonotype was counted between two and nine times. The chain is built from TRBV2 and TRBJ2-1; D remains unclear. With 2 bases removed from V and 0 bases from J, the gap between germline ends came to 17 bases. There are 18 residues in the CDR3. From germline, CDR1 is SNHLY and CDR2 FYNNEI. The DNA for the CDR3 is TGTGCCAGCAGTGAAAAGAGGTCCGTGAGAAGCTCCTACAATGAGCAGTTCTTC. Its translation is CASSEKRSVRSSYNEQFF.

The chain links TRBV29-1 to TRBJ1-2, with 10 bases identical to TRBD1. J was trimmed by 2 bases and V by 4 bases; bases with no gene match: 7. Germline-derived CDR1 and CDR2 are SQVTM and ANQGSEA. CDR3 length equals 15 residues. CDR3 bases: TGCAGCGTTGGGCGGACAGGGGGTGCAAACTATGGCTACACCTTC. This sequence encodes CSVGRTGGANYGYTF. Full variable domain (remainder filled in from reference TRBV29-1 and TRBJ1-2): SAVISQKPSRDICQRGTSLTIQCQVDSQVTMMFWYRQQPGQSLTLIATANQGSEATYESGFVIDKFPISRPNLTFSTLTVSNMSPEDSSIYLCSVGRTGGANYGYTFGSGTRLTVV.

The gene calls are TRBV12-3 or TRBV12-4 and TRBJ1-4; D is possibly TRBD1 (5 bases). This CDR3 is 15 amino acids long. V lost 6 bases and J lost 7, with 18 bases in between. CDR3 nucleotides: TGTGCCAGCAGCCGACGGTCCCGGGGCGGTGAAAAACTGTTTTTT. It translates to CASSRRSRGGEKLFF.

This clonotype occurred a few times. The rearrangement uses TRBV9 and TRBJ2-6; 11 bases map to TRBD1. Trimming at V came to 1 base and at J to 2 bases, leaving 8 bases not matched to a gene. CDR1 is SGDLS and CDR2 is YYNGEE in the germline V gene. CDR3 length equals 19 residues. In nucleotides, the CDR3 is TGTGCCAGCAGCGTACAACTCCCGGGACAGGGGGCTGGGGCCAACGTCCTGACTTTC. Translation: CASSVQLPGQGAGANVLTF.

The chain has TRBV29-1 and TRBJ2-7; 11 bases fit TRBD2. Germline assignment: CDR1 SQVTM and CDR2 ANQGSEA. V lost 6 bases to trimming and J lost 0 bases; unmatched junction nucleotides: 1. The CDR3 extends over 13 amino acids. In DNA, the CDR3 is TGCAGCGTACTAGCGGGGGACTCCTACGAGCAGTACTTC. Translating gives CSVLAGDSYEQYF.

The rearrangement uses TRBV20-1 and TRBJ2-3, with D tentatively TRBD2 (6 bases). From germline, CDR1 is DFQATT and CDR2 SNEGSKA (reference sequence). The CDR3 loop spans 14 amino acids. Here the CDR3 DNA reads TGCAGCCTATCTAGCGTAGTGAGGACAGATACGCAGTATTTT. It translates to CSLSSVVRTDTQYF.

This chain uses TRBV7-2 with TRBJ2-5; D ambiguous. The CDR3 consists of 13 residues. V lost 0 bases to trimming and J lost 7 bases, with 9 bases between them. The germline V gene has CDR1 SGHTA and CDR2 FQGNSA. Written as DNA, the CDR3 is TGTGCCAGCAGCTTAGCCCCCGCCGGGACCCAGTACTTC. Translated, it gives CASSLAPAGTQYF.

V is TRBV4-2 and J is TRBJ1-3; TRBD1 aligns across 8 bases. CDR1 and CDR2 from the germline V gene are LGHNA and YNFKEQ. V gave up 1 base and J gave up 0 bases; unmatched junction bases: 5. The CDR3 totals 17 residues. CDR3 region: CASSQVGQGGSGNTIYF. CDR3 coding DNA: TGTGCCAGCAGCCAAGTTGGACAGGGAGGCTCTGGAAACACCATATATTTT.

V and J are TRBV20-1 and TRBJ2-5, with a weak D call TRBD1 (6 bases). The CDR3 length is 13 residues. Per the germline V gene, CDR1 is DFQATT and CDR2 is SNEGSKA (reference sequence). V lost 3 bases to trimming and J lost 5 bases, with 13 bases between them. The CDR3 sequence is CSASTGREETQYF. DNA for the CDR3: TGCAGTGCTAGCACAGGGAGAGAGGAGACCCAGTACTTC.

This clonotype appeared a few times. The V gene is TRBV11-1, the J gene TRBJ1-2; a possible D gene is TRBD1 (5 bases). CDR3 length: 15 residues. Trimming took 0 bases from V and 8 from J, leaving 16 bases between them. CDR1 SGHAT and CDR2 FQDESV come from the germline V gene (reference sequence). The CDR3, as DNA: TGTGCCAGCAGCTTAGCTGGCGGAACGGGACTCGGCTACACCTTC. It is translated as CASSLAGGTGLGYTF. Full variable domain (missing parts from reference TRBV11-1 and TRBJ1-2): EAEVAQSPRYKITEKSQAVAFWCDPISGHATLYWYRQILGQGPELLVQFQDESVVDDSQLPKDRFSAERLKGVDSTLKIQPAELGDSAMYLCASSLAGGTGLGYTFGSGTRLTVV.

The chain joins TRBV4-1 to TRBJ1-1; D is perhaps TRBD1 (6 bases). There are 14 residues in the CDR3. V was shortened by 3 bases and J by 1 base, with 9 bases between the two germline ends. The germline V gene encodes CDR1 MGHRA and CDR2 YSYEKL. The DNA for the CDR3 is TGCGCCAGCAGCCACATGACAGGGAACACTGAAGCTTTCTTT. Translation: CASSHMTGNTEAFF.

This clonotype was counted between two and nine times. The chain links TRBV3-1 to TRBJ2-3, with D maybe TRBD2 (6 bases). The germline CDR1 and CDR2 sequences are LGHDT and YNNKEL (reference sequence). Trimming left V 1 base short and J 0 bases short, with 8 bases between. This CDR3 spans 15 amino acids. CDR3 amino acids: CASSQVGTSTDTQYF. The CDR3 DNA follows: TGTGCCAGCAGCCAAGTCGGGACTAGCACAGATACGCAGTATTTT.

The genes are TRBV5-1 and TRBJ2-5; D remains ambiguous. CDR3 size: 13 residues. V was pared by 1 base and J by 5 bases, with 9 bases between. Germline V gene lookup returns CDR1 SGHRS and CDR2 YFSETQ. CDR3 coding DNA: TGCGCCAGCAGCTTGAAGGGAAGGGAGACCCAGTACTTC. Its translation: CASSLKGRETQYF. The complete variable domain, with remaining parts taken from reference TRBV5-1 and TRBJ2-5, reads KAGVTQTPRYLIKTRGQQVTLSCSPISGHRSVSWYQQTPGQGLQFLFEYFSETQRNKGNFPGRFSGRQFSNSRSEMNVSTLELGDSALYLCASSLKGRETQYFGPGTRLLVL.

This clonotype has a handful of counts. The gene calls are TRBV7-2 and TRBJ2-3; D tentatively fits TRBD1 or TRBD2 (5 bases each). CDR1 and CDR2 from the germline V gene are SGHTA and FQGNSA. Trimming shortened V by 0 bases and J by 8 bases, and 12 bases separated the two germline ends. The CDR3 spans 14 residues. As DNA, the CDR3 is TGTGCCAGCAGCTTAGCATCCAGGGCGGGTACGCAGTATTTT. It encodes CASSLASRAGTQYF.

The chain couples TRBV28 to TRBJ2-1; D perhaps matches TRBD1 (6 bases). Trimming stripped 5 bases from V and 4 bases from J, with 15 bases between. This CDR3 region has 15 residues. Germline values: CDR1 MDHEN, CDR2 SYDVKM. The CDR3 coding sequence is TGTGCCAGCAGTCTCCGGACAGTTTTTTACAATGAGCAGTTCTTC. Protein: CASSLRTVFYNEQFF.

V gene TRBV20-1 combines with J gene TRBJ2-1, with 10 nucleotides matching TRBD1. Germline V gene lookup returns CDR1 DFQATT and CDR2 SNEGSKA (reference sequence). J lost 4 bases, V lost 3 bases, and 3 bases had no gene match. CDR3 length equals 14 residues. The CDR3, as DNA: TGCAGTGCTAGTTCGGGACAGGGGTACAATGAGCAGTTCTTC. Its protein is CSASSGQGYNEQFF.

This clonotype was detected a few times. The chain recombines TRBV20-1 with TRBJ2-2, with D possibly being TRBD1 (5 bases). V was cut by 4 bases and J by 9 bases, with 9 bases left in between. The germline CDR1 and CDR2 sequences are DFQATT and SNEGSKA (reference sequence). The CDR3 loop spans 11 amino acids. The CDR3 protein is CSANQGRELFF. The CDR3 DNA is TGCAGTGCTAACCAGGGAAGGGAGCTGTTTTTT.

J is TRBJ2-6 and V is TRBV7-3; D is undetermined. Germline lookup yields CDR1 SGHTA and CDR2 FQGTGA. Trimming pared 5 bases from V and 1 base from J, leaving 12 bases between. The CDR3 loop spans 16 amino acids. The DNA of the CDR3 is TGTGCCAGCAGCCCACTCGCCCCTTCTGGGGCCAACGTCCTGACTTTC. It yields the protein CASSPLAPSGANVLTF.

This chain joins TRBV29-1 and TRBJ2-3; D is ambiguous. V was trimmed by 6 bases and J by 3 bases, leaving 10 bases between them. CDR3 length equals 12 residues. Germline lookup yields CDR1 SQVTM and CDR2 ANQGSEA. The CDR3 spells CSVQQITDTQYF. In nucleotides, the CDR3 is TGCAGCGTCCAACAGATAACAGATACGCAGTATTTT.